Listed here are 7 T cell receptor beta chains from one sample, sequenced in a study of CD8 T cells in Susac syndrome. The RNA, about 0.5 to 1 ug, was put through reverse transcription using random hexamers. TCRdb called the immunoSEQ multiplex PCR reads again in MiXCR, with one record for every CDR3 protein. The sample consists of roughly 200,000 distinct CDR3 sequences, 90% to 95% of them appearing once. Sequenced material: CD4+ T cells from PBMCs. These receptors originate from a human donor in good health.

This CDR3 reads CSVRQSTNEKLFF. The CDR3 DNA is TGCAGCGTTCGCCAGAGTACTAATGAAAAACTGTTTTTT. The chain uses TRBV29-1 and TRBJ1-4; D gene ambiguous. Germline CDR1 and CDR2: SQVTM and ANQGSEA. V lost 5 bases and J 2 bases, leaving 9 bases between the germline ends. The CDR3 is 13 residues long.

This sequence joins TRBV18 and TRBJ2-1; 10 bases are a match to TRBD2. V was pared by 0 bases and J by 4 bases, with 6 bases of the junction left unmatched. This CDR3 contains 17 residues. Germline CDR1 KGHSH, CDR2 LQKENI. The CDR3 DNA sequence: TGTGCCAGCTCACCACCGGTGGTTAGCGGGGGGTACAATGAGCAGTTCTTC. It encodes CASSPPVVSGGYNEQFF.

This clonotype has just one count. The CDR3 is CASTPGLAGEGTDTQYF. The CDR3 bases are TGTGCCTCCACCCCGGGACTAGCGGGAGAAGGCACAGATACGCAGTATTTT. The V call is TRBV30, the J call TRBJ2-3; 14 nucleotides line up with TRBD2. This CDR3 is 17 amino acids long. Per germline, CDR1 GTSNPN and CDR2 SVGIG (reference sequence). V lost 7 bases, J lost 1 base, and 10 bases stayed unmatched.

The genes are TRBV29-1 and TRBJ1-4, with TRBD1 as a possible D gene (6 bases). Trimming took off 3 bases at V and 3 bases at J, with 8 bases between the two ends. This CDR3 has 13 amino acids. The germline CDR1 and CDR2 sequences are SQVTM and ANQGSEA. The CDR3 here is CSVEGASNEKLFF. The DNA of the CDR3 is TGCAGCGTTGAGGGGGCTTCTAATGAAAAACTGTTTTTT.

The chain is built from TRBV6-5 and TRBJ2-3; the D gene could be TRBD1 or TRBD2 (5 bases each). The CDR3 has 13 amino acids. The V gene lost 10 bases and the J gene lost 4 bases, with 15 bases spanning the gap. The V gene's germline CDR1 is MNHEY and CDR2 SVGAGI. The CDR3, as DNA: TGTGCCACAGGTAGAGGGGCGTCAGATACGCAGTATTTT. Translating it yields CATGRGASDTQYF.

This sequence joins TRBV25-1 and TRBJ1-2, with D uncertain. Germline V gene lookup returns CDR1 MGHDK and CDR2 SYGVNS. The CDR3 contains 13 residues. Trimming cost V 5 bases and J 8 bases, with 15 bases left between them. CDR3 DNA sequence: TGTGCCAGCAGTCAGGCCCCGCCGTTCGGCTACACCTTC. This gives the protein CASSQAPPFGYTF.

This clonotype was counted once. V usage is TRBV6-5 and J usage is TRBJ2-5; maybe TRBD1 (5 bases). The CDR3 is 13 residues long. Trimming removed 3 bases at V and 5 bases at J, with 10 bases between. Germline V lookup: CDR1 MNHEY, CDR2 SVGAGI. DNA for the CDR3: TGTGCCAGCAGTTATGGCAGGGCTGAGACCCAGTACTTC. It is translated as CASSYGRAETQYF.